Here is one T cell receptor (beta chain) with its context. This record belongs to a study of cytotoxic CD8 clonotypes in ibrutinib-treated CLL. In the study overall: Among patients, around 24 responded partially and 2 completely; about 14 then stayed remitted and around 12 progressed after median around 70 months.

Cryopreserved PBMCs yielded roughly 2.1 micrograms of genomic DNA for TCR beta libraries. Clones were read by immunoSEQ multiplex PCR, and TCRdb kept only the in-frame ones, dropping some. The sample lists 300,000 to 350,000 clones; about 80% were seen once. CDR3 length: 13 residues. Germline lookup yields CDR1 MNHEY and CDR2 SVGAGI. V lost 2 bases and J 8 bases, leaving 12 bases between the germline ends. This TCR came from a human donor with chronic lymphocytic leukemia. Sequencing used PBMCs, obtained before ibrutinib treatment. The V gene is TRBV6-5, the J gene TRBJ1-1; TRBD1 might be the D (5 bases). CDR3 amino acids: CASSYIGAGEAFF. The CDR3 DNA reads TGTGCCAGCAGTTACATAGGGGCTGGCGAAGCTTTCTTT.